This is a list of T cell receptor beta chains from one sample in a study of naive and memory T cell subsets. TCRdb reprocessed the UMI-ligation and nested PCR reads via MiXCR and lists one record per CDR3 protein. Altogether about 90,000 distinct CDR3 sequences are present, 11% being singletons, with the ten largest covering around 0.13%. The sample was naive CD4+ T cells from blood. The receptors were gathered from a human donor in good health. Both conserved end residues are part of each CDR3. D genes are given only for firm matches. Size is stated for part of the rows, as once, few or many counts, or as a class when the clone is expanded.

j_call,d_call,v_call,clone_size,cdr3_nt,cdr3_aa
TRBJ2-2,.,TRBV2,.,TGTGCCAGCAGTGAAGCCTCTAGCGTGGGAGGGGAGCTGTTTTTT,CASSEASSVGGELFF
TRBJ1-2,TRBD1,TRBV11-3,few,TGTGCCAGCAGCACATCTTCGACAGGGGCCGACTATGGCTACACCTTC,CASSTSSTGADYGYTF
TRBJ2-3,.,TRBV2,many,TGTGCCAGAGCCTTTGACACAGATACGCAGTATTTT,CARAFDTDTQYF
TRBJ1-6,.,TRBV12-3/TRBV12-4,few,TGTGCCAGCAGTTTATCGGGTAAACAGGCCTCCCTCCACTTT,CASSLSGKQASLHF
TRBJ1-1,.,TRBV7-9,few,TGTGCCAGCAGCTCCTACATGAACACTGAAGCTTTCTTT,CASSSYMNTEAFF
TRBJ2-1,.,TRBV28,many,TGTGCCAGCAAACGTCACGGGATTTTAGGGGATGAGCAGTTCTTC,CASKRHGILGDEQFF
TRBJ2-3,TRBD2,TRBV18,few,TGTGCCAGCTCACCAGCGACTAGCAGAGGCACAGATACGCAGTATTTT,CASSPATSRGTDTQYF
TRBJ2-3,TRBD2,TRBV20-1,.,TGCAGTGCTAGAGAGACAGAAGCTAGCGGGAGCTTAACAGATACGCAGTATTTT,CSARETEASGSLTDTQYF
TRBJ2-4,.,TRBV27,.,TGTGCAGCTAGGTACCCCAAAAACATTCAGTACTTC,CAARYPKNIQYF
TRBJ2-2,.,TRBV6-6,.,TGTGCCAGCAGTTACAGTCGGGGGGCCGGGTTCACCGGGGAGCTGTTTTTT,CASSYSRGAGFTGELFF
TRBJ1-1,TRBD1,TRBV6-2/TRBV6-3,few,TGTGCCAGCAGTTCTGTGGGACAGGGGGCTGAAGCTTTCTTT,CASSSVGQGAEAFF
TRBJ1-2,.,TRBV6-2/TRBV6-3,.,TGTGCCAGCAGAACACCAGGGTCCGGCTACACCTTC,CASRTPGSGYTF
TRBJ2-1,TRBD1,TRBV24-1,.,TGTGCCACCAGAGGGACAGAATATTTATACAATGAGCAGTTCTTC,CATRGTEYLYNEQFF
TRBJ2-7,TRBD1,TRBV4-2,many,TGTGCCAGCAGCCAATTTTTCCGGGACAGCTCCTACGAGCAGTACTTC,CASSQFFRDSSYEQYF
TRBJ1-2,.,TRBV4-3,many,TGCGCCAGCAGCCAAGAAGTTACAGGCTATTACAATGGCTACACCTTC,CASSQEVTGYYNGYTF
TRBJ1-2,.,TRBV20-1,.,TGCAGTGCTAGAGAGGCCGCTAACTATGGCTACACCTTC,CSAREAANYGYTF
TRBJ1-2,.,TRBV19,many,TGTGCCAGTAGGATGGGTACTAACTATGGCTACACCTTC,CASRMGTNYGYTF
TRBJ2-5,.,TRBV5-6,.,TGTGCCAGCGGGGCCCGCCCCCCCCAAGAGACCCAGTACTTC,CASGARPPQETQYF
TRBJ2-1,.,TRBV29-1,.,TGCAGCGTCGACCCTAGGATAAACAATGAGCAGTTCTTC,CSVDPRINNEQFF
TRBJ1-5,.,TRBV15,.,TGTGCCACCAGCAGAGATCTTTCGGGCATTCAGCCCCAGCATTTT,CATSRDLSGIQPQHF
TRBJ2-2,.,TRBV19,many,TGTGCCAGTAGTATATGGCCAGCCAAAAACACCGGGGAGCTGTTTTTT,CASSIWPAKNTGELFF
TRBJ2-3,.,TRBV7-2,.,TGTGCCAGCAGCTTACTGGCTAGCGTGTTGAATTTT,CASSLLASVLNF
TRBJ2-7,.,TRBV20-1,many,TGCAGTGCTTGGGGCAGCAACCTTGGGGAGCAGTACTTC,CSAWGSNLGEQYF
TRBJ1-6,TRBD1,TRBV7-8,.,TGTGCCAGCAGCTTCCGGGACAGCGATAATTCACCCCTCCACTTT,CASSFRDSDNSPLHF
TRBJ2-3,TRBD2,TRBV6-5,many,TGTGCCAGCAACCGACTAGCGGGAGCGGCAGATACGCAGTATTTT,CASNRLAGAADTQYF
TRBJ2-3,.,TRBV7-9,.,TGTGCCAGCAGCTTACAGGGGAACCCAGATACGCAGTATTTT,CASSLQGNPDTQYF
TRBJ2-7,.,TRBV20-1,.,TGCAGTGCTAGGGATATGTTGGGTCTGTACTTC,CSARDMLGLYF
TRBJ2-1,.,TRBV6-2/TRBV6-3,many,TGTGCCAGCAGTCCCATATGGACGGACAATGAGCAGTTCTTC,CASSPIWTDNEQFF
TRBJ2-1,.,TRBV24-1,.,TGTGCCACCAGTGATCCGGACTTGGTCTACAATGAGCAGTTCTTC,CATSDPDLVYNEQFF
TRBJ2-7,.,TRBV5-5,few,TGTGCCAGCAGCTTCTCCTACCCCCTGGGGGAGCAGTACTTC,CASSFSYPLGEQYF
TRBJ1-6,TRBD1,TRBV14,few,TGTGCCAGCAGCCTCAAAGCCGGGACAGGGGGTCAGTCACCCCTCCACTTT,CASSLKAGTGGQSPLHF
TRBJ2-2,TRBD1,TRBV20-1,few,TGCAGTGCTAGAAGGGGGCGCGGAGAATTCGGGGAGCTGTTTTTT,CSARRGRGEFGELFF
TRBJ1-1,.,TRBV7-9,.,TGTGCCAGCAGTTTGGGGGAGGGTCCGAAGCGTGAAGCTTTCTTT,CASSLGEGPKREAFF
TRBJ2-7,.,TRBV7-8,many,TGTGCCAGCAGCCCTGGGGTCCACGAGCAGTACTTC,CASSPGVHEQYF
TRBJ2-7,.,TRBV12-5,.,TGTGCTAGTGGTCCCCGTGGGGACAACGAGCAGTACTTC,CASGPRGDNEQYF
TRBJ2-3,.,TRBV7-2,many,TGTGCCAGCAGCTTAGGCCCCAGCGGAGGCACAGATACGCAGTATTTT,CASSLGPSGGTDTQYF
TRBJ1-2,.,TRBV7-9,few,TGTGCCAGCAGCTTAGAGGGGGGCGGCACCTTC,CASSLEGGGTF
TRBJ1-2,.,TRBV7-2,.,TGTGCCAGCAGCTTAGTCGACAGCATCTATGGCTACACCTTC,CASSLVDSIYGYTF
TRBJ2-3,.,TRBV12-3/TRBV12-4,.,TGTGCCAGCAGTACACTTGGCACAGATACGCAGTATTTT,CASSTLGTDTQYF
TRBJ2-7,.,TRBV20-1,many,TGCAGTGCTACCCATTCCTACGAGCAGTACTTC,CSATHSYEQYF